This T cell receptor beta chain was identified in a study of cytomegalovirus exposure and HLA in healthy donors. Study outcomes and limitations: There were a few CMV-associated chains whose specificity for CMV antigens was confirmed in vitro.

The PCR was carried out with 60 Vbeta primers and 13 Jbeta primers. TCRdb keeps only in-frame clones here, not all; method: immunoSEQ multiplex PCR. The sample records 150,000 to 200,000 clones, 70% to 85% being singletons. Remarks on this clone: Its antigen is unknown.

Looked up from germline, CDR1 is SGHAT and CDR2 is FQNNGV. The CDR3 is 15 amino acids. Trimming removed 1 base from V and 2 bases from J, with 9 bases in between. This sequence originates from a male donor in good health and CMV-seronegative. The gene calls are TRBV11-2 and TRBJ2-1, with D perhaps TRBD1 (5 bases). The specimen sequenced was PBMCs. The CDR3 loop reads CASSLGQSPYNEQFF. The CDR3 DNA sequence: TGTGCCAGCAGCTTAGGACAGAGCCCCTACAATGAGCAGTTCTTC.